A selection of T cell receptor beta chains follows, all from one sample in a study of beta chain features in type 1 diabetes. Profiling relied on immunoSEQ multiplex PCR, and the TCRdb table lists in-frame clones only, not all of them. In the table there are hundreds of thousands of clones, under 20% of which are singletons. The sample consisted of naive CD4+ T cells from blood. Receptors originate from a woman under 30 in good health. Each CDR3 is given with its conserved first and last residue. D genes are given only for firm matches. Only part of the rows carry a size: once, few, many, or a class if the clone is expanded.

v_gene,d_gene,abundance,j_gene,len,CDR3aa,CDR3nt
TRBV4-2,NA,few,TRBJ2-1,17,CASSQDGATLTYNEQFF,TGTGCCAGCAGCCAAGACGGGGCCACCCTAACCTACAATGAGCAGTTCTTC
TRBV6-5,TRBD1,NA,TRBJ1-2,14,CASSRVGTDYGYTF,TGTGCCAGCAGTCGCGTAGGGACAGACTATGGCTACACCTTC
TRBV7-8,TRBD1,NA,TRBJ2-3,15,CASSSRDRGPDTQYF,TGTGCCAGCAGCAGCCGGGACAGGGGCCCAGATACGCAGTATTTT
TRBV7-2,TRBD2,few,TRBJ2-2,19,CASSFYSGLAGVRTGELFF,TGTGCCAGCAGCTTCTATTCGGGACTAGCGGGAGTCCGGACCGGGGAGCTGTTTTTT
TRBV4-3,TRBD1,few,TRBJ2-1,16,CASSHSGQGGLHEQFF,TGCGCCAGCAGCCACTCGGGACAGGGAGGCCTCCATGAGCAGTTCTTC
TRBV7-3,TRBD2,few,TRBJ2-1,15,CASSLSGRAANEQFF,TGTGCCAGCAGCTTAAGCGGGAGGGCGGCCAATGAGCAGTTCTTC
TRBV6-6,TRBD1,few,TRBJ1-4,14,CASGKGQRNEKLFF,TGTGCCAGCGGAAAGGGACAGAGAAATGAAAAACTGTTTTTT
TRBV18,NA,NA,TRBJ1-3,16,CASSPSSSSSGNTIYF,TGTGCCAGCTCACCTTCCTCGTCGAGCTCTGGAAACACCATATATTTT
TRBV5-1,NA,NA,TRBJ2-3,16,CASSLRSTGPTDTQYF,TGCGCCAGCAGCTTGCGGAGTACAGGTCCCACAGATACGCAGTATTTT
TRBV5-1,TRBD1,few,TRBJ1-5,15,CASSRTGLISQPQHF,TGCGCCAGCAGCCGGACAGGGCTCATAAGTCAGCCCCAGCATTTT
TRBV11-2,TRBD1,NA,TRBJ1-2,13,CASSSGQVNGYTF,TGTGCCAGCAGCTCCGGACAGGTGAACGGCTACACCTTC
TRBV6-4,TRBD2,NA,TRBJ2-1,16,CASSLAGGDSYNEQFF,TGTGCCAGCAGTCTAGCGGGAGGTGACTCCTACAATGAGCAGTTCTTC
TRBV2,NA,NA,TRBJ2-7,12,CASRRLRGEQYF,TGTGCCAGCAGAAGACTCCGGGGCGAGCAGTACTTC
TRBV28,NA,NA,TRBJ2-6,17,CASRVRQAISGANVLTF,TGTGCCAGCAGGGTGCGGCAGGCTATCTCTGGGGCCAACGTCCTGACTTTC
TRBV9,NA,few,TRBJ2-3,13,CASSAGGSDTQYF,TGTGCCAGCAGCGCCGGAGGGTCAGATACGCAGTATTTT
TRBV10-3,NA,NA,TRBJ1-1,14,CAIRKTLLNTEAFF,TGTGCCATCAGGAAAACACTTTTGAACACTGAAGCTTTCTTT
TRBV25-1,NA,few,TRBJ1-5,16,CATKWPELKSNQPQHF,TGTGCCACCAAATGGCCAGAACTAAAGAGCAATCAGCCCCAGCATTTT
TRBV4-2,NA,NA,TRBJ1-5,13,CASSQEISQPQHF,TGTGCCAGCAGCCAAGAGATCTCGCAGCCCCAGCATTTT
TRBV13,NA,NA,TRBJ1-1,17,CASSLYSVVTGNTEAFF,TGTGCCAGCAGCTTATATTCGGTAGTGACGGGGAACACTGAAGCTTTCTTT
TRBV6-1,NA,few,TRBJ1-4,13,CASSVASGTANSF,NA
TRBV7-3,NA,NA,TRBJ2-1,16,CASSLSREVAYNEQFF,TGTGCCAGCAGCTTATCTCGCGAGGTAGCCTACAATGAGCAGTTCTTC
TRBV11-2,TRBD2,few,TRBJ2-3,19,CASSSLVGNRDYHTDTQYF,TGTGCCAGCAGCTCTTTAGTTGGTAATCGGGACTACCACACAGATACGCAGTATTTT
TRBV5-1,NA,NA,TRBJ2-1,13,CASSLGLNNEQFF,TGCGCCAGCAGCTTAGGACTTAACAATGAGCAGTTCTTC
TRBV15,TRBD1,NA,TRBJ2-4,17,CATSRGGTGVSKNIQYF,TGTGCCACCAGCAGAGGGGGGACAGGGGTATCCAAAAACATTCAGTACTTC
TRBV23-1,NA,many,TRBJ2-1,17,CASSQVCGKSSYNEQFF,TGCGCCAGCAGTCAAGTATGTGGGAAGAGCTCCTACAATGAGCAGTTCTTC
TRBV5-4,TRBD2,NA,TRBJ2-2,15,CASSLTSGRTGELFF,TGTGCCAGCAGCTTGACTAGCGGGAGGACCGGGGAGCTGTTTTTT
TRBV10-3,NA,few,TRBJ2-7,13,CATGTVSSYEQYF,TGTGCCACCGGGACGGTGAGCTCCTACGAGCAGTACTTC
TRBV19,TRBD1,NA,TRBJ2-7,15,CASRTGTGNSYEQYF,TGTGCCAGTAGAACCGGGACAGGTAACTCCTACGAGCAGTACTTC
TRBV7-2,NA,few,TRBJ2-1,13,CASSLRWENEQFF,TGTGCCAGCAGCTTACGGTGGGAGAATGAGCAGTTCTTC
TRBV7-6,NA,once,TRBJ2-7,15,CASSLRAGTPYEQYF,TGTGCCAGCAGCTTAAGGGCAGGCACCCCCTACGAGCAGTACTTC
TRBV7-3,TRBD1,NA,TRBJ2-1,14,CASSLGTAYNEQFF,TGTGCCAGCAGCTTGGGGACAGCCTACAATGAGCAGTTCTTC
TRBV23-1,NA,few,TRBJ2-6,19,CASSRSRNRLVAGANVLTF,TGCGCCAGCAGCCGATCCCGAAACCGACTAGTGGCTGGGGCCAACGTCCTGACTTTC
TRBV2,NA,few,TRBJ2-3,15,CASRGELTRADTQYF,TGTGCCAGCAGAGGGGAATTGACTAGGGCGGATACGCAGTATTTT
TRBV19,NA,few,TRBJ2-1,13,CASSIGQYNEQFF,TGTGCCAGTAGTATAGGACAGTACAATGAGCAGTTCTTC
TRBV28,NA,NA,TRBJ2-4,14,CASSLSGSKNIQYF,TGTGCCAGCAGTTTATCAGGTTCCAAAAACATTCAGTACTTC